This T cell receptor beta chain derives from a study of shared clonotypes between healthy human individuals. Healthy HIV-negative adults without recent acute infections or vaccinations served as donors. Overall study results and limits: Among four donors, about 5% of naive CD4 clonotypes were found in common.

Worth noting for this clone: Its antigen is undetermined.

Assay used: immunoSEQ multiplex PCR; TCRdb lists only in-frame clones, some missing. The sample has approximately 1,500,000 clones, roughly 95% seen once. Germline V lookup: CDR1 MDHEN, CDR2 SYDVKM. The CDR3 spans 12 residues. V lost 5 bases, J lost 11 bases, and 13 bases lay in between. The sample was naive CD4+ T cells sorted from blood. Specified subset: CD45RA+ positively selected. This chain links TRBV28 with TRBJ1-5, with a weak D call TRBD1 (5 bases). This TCR was recovered from a man aged 25-45 years in good health. This chain's CDR3 is CASSLRLGAQHF. CDR3 nucleotides: TGTGCCAGCAGTCTGCGTTTGGGGGCCCAGCATTTT.